What follows are 29 T cell receptor beta chains derived from one specimen sequenced in a study of shared clonotypes between healthy human individuals. Assay: immunoSEQ multiplex PCR; the TCRdb copy retains only in-frame clones and omits some. Of around 980,000 clones in the sample, approximately 80% were seen once. The sample was memory CD4+ T cells from PBMCs. As for subset: CD45RA-negative fraction. The receptors here all came from a man between 18 and 35 years old in good health. Some clones in this sample may be carry-over from other donors' samples.

The chain employs TRBV5-6 and TRBJ2-7; 8 nucleotides match TRBD1. The V gene end was trimmed by 5 bases and the J gene end by 2 bases; junction bases not matched to a gene: 9. Per the germline V gene, CDR1 is SGHDT and CDR2 is YYEEEE. The length of the CDR3 is 15 residues. The CDR3 sequence is CASSPTWTGTYEQYF. The CDR3 DNA reads as TGTGCCAGCAGTCCGACCTGGACAGGGACCTACGAGCAGTACTTC.

In its sample, this clone was seen a few times. This chain uses TRBV28 with TRBJ1-5, with TRBD1 identical over 7 bases. Germline CDR1 reads MDHEN; CDR2 reads SYDVKM. Unmatched junction bases numbered 11, after V lost 6 bases and J lost 3 bases. The CDR3 extends over 16 amino acids. Here the CDR3 DNA reads TGTGCCAGCAGGCAACACAGGGGACCCCACAATCAGCCCCAGCATTTT. It specifies CASRQHRGPHNQPQHF.

The CDR3 loop is CASSARLAGEETQYF. CDR3 DNA sequence: TGTGCCAGCAGCGCCAGACTAGCGGGAGAAGAGACCCAGTACTTC. This chain joins TRBV9 and TRBJ2-5; 12 bases align to TRBD2. This CDR3 contains 15 residues. V lost 3 bases and J lost 3; bases outside the gene matches: 3. Germline lookup yields CDR1 SGDLS and CDR2 YYNGEE.

This chain joins TRBV19 and TRBJ2-1, with TRBD2 matching 9 bases. The CDR3 sequence is 14 residues long. Germline V gene data show CDR1 as LNHDA and CDR2 as SQIVND (reference sequence). V shed 4 bases and J 9 bases; nucleotides not matched to a gene: 7. The CDR3 DNA follows: TGTGCCAGTAGTAGCGGGGGGGGAGTACTTGAGCAGTTCTTC. This encodes CASSSGGGVLEQFF.

The chain couples TRBV6-5 to TRBJ2-5, with D maybe TRBD1 (6 bases). CDR3 size: 14 residues. V shed 6 bases and J shed 1 base, with 12 bases lying between them. Germline V gene data show CDR1 as MNHEY and CDR2 as SVGAGI. CDR3 sequence reads: CASSGQTRQETQYF. The DNA of the CDR3 is TGTGCCAGCAGCGGACAGACACGCCAAGAGACCCAGTACTTC.

This chain uses TRBV6-5 with TRBJ1-2; weak D call: TRBD1 (6 bases). The V and J ends lost 0 bases and 8 bases respectively, with 13 bases between them. Germline V gene lookup returns CDR1 MNHEY and CDR2 SVGAGI. There are 14 residues in the CDR3. CDR3 bases: TGTGCCAGCAGTTACTCGACAAGGGGGGGAGGCTACACCTTC. It translates to CASSYSTRGGGYTF.

Details on this clone: This may be a read error: a much more frequent sequence differs by one nucleotide. The same CDR3 also results from other DNA sequences found in this sample. The chain uses TRBV7-9 and TRBJ1-1; no firm D call. Germline CDR1 reads SEHNR; CDR2 reads FQNEAQ (reference sequence). The CDR3 spans 15 residues. The CDR3 bases are TGCGCCAGCAGCGCGACGAACAGCATGAACACTGAAGCTTTCTTT. It codes for CASSATNSMNTEAFF.

J is TRBJ1-2 and V is TRBV5-6; D gene ambiguous. The CDR3 sequence is 15 residues long. V lost 3 bases to trimming and J lost 4 bases, with 16 bases between them. Per germline, CDR1 SGHDT and CDR2 YYEEEE. The CDR3 sequence is CASSWAPRVGYGYTF. CDR3 sequence (DNA): TGTGCCAGCAGCTGGGCCCCGAGGGTCGGCTATGGCTACACCTTC.

Of note for this clone: The sample carries other DNA sequences with the same CDR3. The gene calls are TRBV19 and TRBJ1-1, with D uncertain. The V end lost 7 bases, the J end lost 1 base, and 4 bases lay between the germline ends. The CDR3 runs to 11 residues. CDR1 is LNHDA and CDR2 is SQIVND in the germline V gene (reference sequence). The CDR3 sequence: CASTENTEAFF. The CDR3 region has the DNA TGTGCCAGTACTGAGAACACTGAAGCTTTCTTT.

This clone has a count of ten or more. The J gene is TRBJ1-2, the V gene TRBV6-5, with D tentatively TRBD1 (6 bases). V lost 2 bases, J lost 4 bases, and 11 bases lay in between. The CDR3 length is 14 residues. Looked up from germline, CDR1 is MNHEY and CDR2 is SVGAGI. CDR3 bases: TGTGCCAGCAGTTACCGTCGACAGGTCTATGGCTACACCTTC. This sequence encodes CASSYRRQVYGYTF.

Comment on this clone: The same CDR3 also results from other DNA sequences found in this sample. The V call is TRBV29-1, the J call TRBJ1-1; D might be TRBD1 (5 bases). The V gene's germline CDR1 is SQVTM and CDR2 ANQGSEA. V lost 5 bases, J lost 4 bases, and 8 bases lay in between. This CDR3 is built from 11 residues. The CDR3: CSVSGTTEAFF. The DNA for the CDR3 is TGCAGCGTTTCAGGGACCACTGAAGCTTTCTTT.

The V and J genes are TRBV6-1 and TRBJ2-7; D unresolved. The CDR3 sequence is 14 residues long. Per the germline V gene, CDR1 is MNHNS and CDR2 is SASEGT. V was cut by 4 bases and J by 0 bases, with 10 bases left in between. The CDR3 spells CASSGLDVSYEQYF. Here the CDR3 DNA reads TGTGCCAGCAGTGGTTTAGATGTCTCCTACGAGCAGTACTTC.

The chain has TRBV28 and TRBJ1-4; no clear D gene. V shed 6 bases and J shed 7 bases, with 21 bases lying between them. This CDR3 is 16 amino acids long. CDR1 is MDHEN, CDR2 SYDVKM, per germline. In DNA form, the CDR3 reads TGTGCCAGCAGGGAGAAACTCACCAGGACGAGTGAAAAACTGTTTTTT. It is translated as CASREKLTRTSEKLFF.

The gene calls are TRBV28 and TRBJ2-7; the match to TRBD2 covers 7 bases. The J call may be in error: the DNA end matches TRBJ2-5 better. The CDR3 is 16 amino acids. In germline, CDR1 is MDHEN, CDR2 SYDVKM. CDR3 DNA sequence: TGTGCCAGCAGCTCCCCCCGGCCGGGAGGTAGGGAGACCCAGTACTTC. Its translation: CASSSPRPGGRETQYF.

The genes are TRBV29-1 and TRBJ2-5; D is unresolved. Germline V gene data show CDR1 as SQVTM and CDR2 as ANQGSEA. The CDR3 has 13 residues. V was shortened by 4 bases and J by 5 bases, with 14 bases between the two germline ends. The CDR3 bases are TGCAGCGTTGGTGGGCGATTGGGGGAGACCCAGTACTTC. This gives the protein CSVGGRLGETQYF.

This chain joins TRBV10-1 and TRBJ2-3, with 7 bases that match TRBD2. Trimming took 5 bases from V and 3 from J; bases not matched to a gene: 11. Germline assignment: CDR1 WNHNN and CDR2 SYGVQD (reference sequence). The CDR3 is made up of 16 amino acids. CDR3 sequence: CASSTGLGRGTDTQYF. CDR3 nucleotides: TGCGCCAGCAGTACCGGGTTGGGGCGGGGGACAGATACGCAGTATTTT.

The chain joins TRBV12-5 to TRBJ2-5; D is possibly TRBD1 (6 bases). The CDR3 is made up of 15 amino acids. Trimming removed 1 base at V and 4 bases at J, with 13 bases between. CDR1 is LGHNT and CDR2 is FRNRAP in the germline V gene. The CDR3 DNA is TGTGCTAGTGGTTTGGACCCGGTGGGGGCAGAGACCCAGTACTTC. It yields the protein CASGLDPVGAETQYF.

The V call is TRBV6-5, the J call TRBJ1-2; tentative D call: TRBD1 (6 bases). Between the trimmed V and J ends, which lost 6 bases and 8 bases, there was a span of 16 bases. In germline, CDR1 is MNHEY, CDR2 SVGAGI. The CDR3 is made up of 13 amino acids. The CDR3 DNA reads as TGTGCCAGCAGCCGAACAGGGATTAGGGGCTACACCTTC. Encoded protein: CASSRTGIRGYTF.

This clone has a handful of counts. Additional DNA sequences in this sample encode the identical CDR3. The chain combines TRBV6-1 with TRBJ1-1; weak D call: TRBD1 (5 bases). The germline V and J ends were trimmed by 6 bases and 0 bases, with 11 bases remaining between them. The CDR3 totals 14 residues. Per germline, CDR1 MNHNS and CDR2 SASEGT. This CDR3 reads CASRPTEMNTEAFF. In nucleotides, the CDR3 is TGTGCCAGCAGACCGACAGAAATGAACACTGAAGCTTTCTTT.

V usage is TRBV7-8 and J usage is TRBJ2-2; a possible D gene is TRBD2 (6 bases). Germline-derived CDR1 and CDR2 are SGHVS and FQNEAQ. V dropped 8 bases and J dropped 8 bases, with 15 bases sitting between them. The CDR3 sequence is 13 residues long. CDR3 region: CASLPGEAGELFF. The CDR3 region has the DNA TGTGCCAGCCTCCCGGGGGAAGCGGGGGAGCTGTTTTTT.

In its sample, this clone was seen a few times. V and J are TRBV6-1 and TRBJ1-2; 8 nucleotides line up with TRBD1. Trimming took 7 bases from V and 4 from J; bases not matched to a gene: 5. Germline loops: CDR1 MNHNS, CDR2 SASEGT. The CDR3 has 13 residues. The CDR3 spells CASIPTGAYGYTF. DNA for the CDR3: TGTGCCAGCATTCCGACAGGGGCCTATGGCTACACCTTC.

The chain has TRBV5-6 and TRBJ2-3, with 11 bases that match TRBD2. V trimming: 3 bases; J trimming: 2 bases; junction bases outside the gene matches: 8. CDR3 length equals 17 residues. Germline V gene data show CDR1 as SGHDT and CDR2 as YYEEEE. The CDR3 spells CASSSPMTSGITDTQYF. CDR3 bases: TGTGCCAGCAGCTCCCCCATGACTAGCGGGATCACAGATACGCAGTATTTT.

This chain joins TRBV29-1 and TRBJ2-2; 8 positions match TRBD2. Trimming at V came to 3 bases and at J to 7 bases, leaving 10 bases not matched to a gene. There are 15 residues in the CDR3. Germline values: CDR1 SQVTM, CDR2 ANQGSEA. CDR3 loop: CSVESRAGEGGELFF. The CDR3 DNA reads as TGCAGCGTTGAGAGCCGAGCGGGAGAGGGCGGGGAGCTGTTTTTT.

This clone was seen only once. The J gene is TRBJ2-7, the V gene TRBV21-1; the table's D call TRBD2 went unverified against the DNA. TRBV21-1 is described as a pseudogene. The CDR3 totals 15 residues. CDR3 DNA sequence: TGTGCCAGCAGCAAAGTACCCCTAGTCAGCTACGAGCAGTACTTC. It yields the protein CASSKVPLVSYEQYF.

The CDR3 DNA reads TGTGCCAGCAGCTTAACGAGGGGGACTGAAGCTTTCTTT. Translating it yields CASSLTRGTEAFF. V and J are TRBV7-8 and TRBJ1-1, with D possibly TRBD1 on 6 matching bases. CDR3 length: 13 residues. The germline CDR1 and CDR2 sequences are SGHVS and FQNEAQ. Trimming removed 2 bases from V and 5 bases from J, with 9 bases in between.

A note on this clone: Different DNA sequences within this sample yield the same CDR3. The rearrangement joins TRBV19 to TRBJ2-1; no definite D call. CDR1 is LNHDA, CDR2 SQIVND, per germline (reference sequence). V lost 1 base and J lost 4, with 5 bases in between. The CDR3 has 13 amino acids. The CDR3 region is CASSIGHYNEQFF. The CDR3 DNA reads TGTGCCAGTAGTATAGGCCATTACAATGAGCAGTTCTTC.

The V call is TRBV5-1, the J call TRBJ2-1, with D perhaps being TRBD1 or TRBD2 (6 bases each). This CDR3 contains 15 residues. The germline V gene has CDR1 SGHRS and CDR2 YFSETQ. V dropped 4 bases and J dropped 7 bases, with 18 bases sitting between them. In DNA, the CDR3 is TGCGCCAGCAGCCCAGGGGTAGCGGTGGGGAATGAGCAGTTCTTC. Translated: CASSPGVAVGNEQFF.

This clone was found once. CDR3: CASSVKAVDTIYF. The CDR3 DNA follows: TGTGCCAGCAGCGTAAAGGCGGTAGACACCATATATTTT. The chain joins TRBV9 to TRBJ1-3; D unresolved. Looked up from germline, CDR1 is SGDLS and CDR2 is YYNGEE. V dropped 1 base and J dropped 8 bases, with 10 bases sitting between them. The CDR3 is 13 residues long.

V is TRBV27 and J is TRBJ2-3, with D possibly TRBD2 on 6 matching bases. The V end was cut by 0 bases, the J end by 2 bases, with 9 bases between. This CDR3 contains 15 residues. The germline V gene has CDR1 MNHEY and CDR2 SMNVEV (reference sequence). The CDR3 spells CASSLSGGDTDTQYF. For the CDR3, the DNA is TGTGCCAGCAGTTTATCGGGGGGAGACACAGATACGCAGTATTTT.